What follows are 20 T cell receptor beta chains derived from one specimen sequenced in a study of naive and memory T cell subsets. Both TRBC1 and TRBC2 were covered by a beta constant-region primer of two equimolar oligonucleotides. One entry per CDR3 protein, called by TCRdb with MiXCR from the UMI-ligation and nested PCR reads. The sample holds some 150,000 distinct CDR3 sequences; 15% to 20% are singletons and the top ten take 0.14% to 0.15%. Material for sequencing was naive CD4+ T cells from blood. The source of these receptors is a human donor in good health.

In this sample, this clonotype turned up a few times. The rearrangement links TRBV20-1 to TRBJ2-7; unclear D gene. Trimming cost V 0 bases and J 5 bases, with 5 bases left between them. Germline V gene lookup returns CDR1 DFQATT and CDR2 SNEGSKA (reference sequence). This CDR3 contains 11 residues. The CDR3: CSAREGNEQYF. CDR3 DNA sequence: TGCAGTGCTAGAGAAGGAAACGAGCAGTACTTC.

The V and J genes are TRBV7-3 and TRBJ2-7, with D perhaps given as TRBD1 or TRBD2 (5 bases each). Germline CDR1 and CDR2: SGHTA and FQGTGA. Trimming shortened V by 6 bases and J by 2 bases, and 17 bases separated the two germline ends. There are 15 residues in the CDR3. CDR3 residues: CASSPGRTSAYEQYF. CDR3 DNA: TGTGCCAGCAGTCCGGGACGGACGTCCGCCTACGAGCAGTACTTC.

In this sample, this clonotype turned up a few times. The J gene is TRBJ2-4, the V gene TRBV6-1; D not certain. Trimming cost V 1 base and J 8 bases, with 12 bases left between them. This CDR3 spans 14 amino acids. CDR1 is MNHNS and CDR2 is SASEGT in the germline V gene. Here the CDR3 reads CASSEGIHRDIQYF. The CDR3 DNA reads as TGTGCCAGCAGTGAAGGGATCCATCGGGACATTCAGTACTTC.

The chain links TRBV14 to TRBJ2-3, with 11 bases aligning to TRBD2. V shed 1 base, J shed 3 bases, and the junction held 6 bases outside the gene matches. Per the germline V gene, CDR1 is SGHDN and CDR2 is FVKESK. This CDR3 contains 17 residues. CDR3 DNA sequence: TGTGCCAGCAGCCAAGGGGCAACTAGCGGGAGTACAGATACGCAGTATTTT. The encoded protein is CASSQGATSGSTDTQYF.

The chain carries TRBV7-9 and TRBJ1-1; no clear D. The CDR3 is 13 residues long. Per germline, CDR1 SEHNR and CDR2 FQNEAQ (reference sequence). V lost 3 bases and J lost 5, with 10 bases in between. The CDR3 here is CASSFEAGTEAFF. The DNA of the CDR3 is TGTGCCAGCAGCTTCGAGGCGGGGACTGAAGCTTTCTTT.

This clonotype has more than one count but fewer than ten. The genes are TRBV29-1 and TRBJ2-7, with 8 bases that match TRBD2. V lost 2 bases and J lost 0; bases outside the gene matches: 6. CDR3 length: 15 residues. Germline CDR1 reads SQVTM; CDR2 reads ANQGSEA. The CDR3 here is CSVESGTSGSYEQYF. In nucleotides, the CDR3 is TGCAGCGTTGAAAGTGGAACTAGCGGCTCCTACGAGCAGTACTTC.

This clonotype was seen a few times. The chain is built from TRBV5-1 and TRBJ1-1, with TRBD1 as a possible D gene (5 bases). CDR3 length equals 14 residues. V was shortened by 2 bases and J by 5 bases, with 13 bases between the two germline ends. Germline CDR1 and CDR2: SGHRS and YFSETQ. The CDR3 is CASSLSSGRTEAFF. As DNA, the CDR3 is TGCGCCAGCAGCTTAAGCTCAGGGAGAACTGAAGCTTTCTTT.

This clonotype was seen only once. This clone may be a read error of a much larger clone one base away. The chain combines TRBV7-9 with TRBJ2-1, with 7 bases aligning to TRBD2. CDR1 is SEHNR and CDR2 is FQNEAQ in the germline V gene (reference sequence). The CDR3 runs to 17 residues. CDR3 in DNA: TGTGCCAGGAGCTTAGCGGGCCGCTTGGGGATCTACAATGAGCAGTTCTTC. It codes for CARSLAGRLGIYNEQFF.

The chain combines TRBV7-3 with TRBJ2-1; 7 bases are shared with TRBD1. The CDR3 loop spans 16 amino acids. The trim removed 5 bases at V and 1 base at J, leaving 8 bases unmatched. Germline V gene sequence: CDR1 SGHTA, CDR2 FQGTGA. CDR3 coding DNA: TGTGCCAGCAGCCACAGGGGTTCGAAATCCTACAATGAGCAGTTCTTC. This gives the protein CASSHRGSKSYNEQFF. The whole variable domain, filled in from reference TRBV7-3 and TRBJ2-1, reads GAGVSQTPSNKVTEKGKYVELRCDPISGHTALYWYRQSLGQGPEFLIYFQGTGAADDSGLPNDRFFAVRPEGSVSTLKIQRTERGDSAVYLCASSHRGSKSYNEQFFGPGTRLTVL.

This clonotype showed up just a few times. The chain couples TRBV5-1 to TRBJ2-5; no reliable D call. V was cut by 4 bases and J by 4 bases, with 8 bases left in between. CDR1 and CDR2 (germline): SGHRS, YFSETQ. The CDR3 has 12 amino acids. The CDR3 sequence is CASSRPPETQYF. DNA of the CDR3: TGCGCCAGCAGCCGTCCACCAGAGACCCAGTACTTC.

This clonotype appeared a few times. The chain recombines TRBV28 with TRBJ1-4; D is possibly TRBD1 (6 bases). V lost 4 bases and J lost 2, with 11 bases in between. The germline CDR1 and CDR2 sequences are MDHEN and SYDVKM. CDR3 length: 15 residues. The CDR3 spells CASSSGTWTNEKLFF. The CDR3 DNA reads TGTGCCAGCAGTTCCGGGACATGGACTAATGAAAAACTGTTTTTT.

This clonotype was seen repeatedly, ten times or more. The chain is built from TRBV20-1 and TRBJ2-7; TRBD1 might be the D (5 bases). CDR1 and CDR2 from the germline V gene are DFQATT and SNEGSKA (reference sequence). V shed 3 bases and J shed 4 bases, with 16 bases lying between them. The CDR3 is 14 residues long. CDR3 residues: CSASYSIGEYEQYF. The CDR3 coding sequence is TGCAGTGCTAGTTACAGTATAGGGGAATACGAGCAGTACTTC.

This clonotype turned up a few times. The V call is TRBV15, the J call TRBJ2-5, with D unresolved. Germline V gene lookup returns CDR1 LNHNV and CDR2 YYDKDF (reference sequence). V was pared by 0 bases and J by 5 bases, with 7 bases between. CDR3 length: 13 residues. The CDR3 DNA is TGTGCCACCAGCAGAGATTATTTGGAGACCCAGTACTTC. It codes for CATSRDYLETQYF.

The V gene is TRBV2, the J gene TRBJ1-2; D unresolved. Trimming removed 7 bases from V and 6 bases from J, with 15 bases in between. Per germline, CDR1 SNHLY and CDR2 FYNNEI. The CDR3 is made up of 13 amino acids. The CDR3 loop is CASIPSLVHGYTF. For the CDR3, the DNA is TGTGCCAGCATTCCGTCTTTGGTACATGGCTACACCTTC. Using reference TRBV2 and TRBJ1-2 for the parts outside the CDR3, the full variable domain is EPEVTQTPSHQVTQMGQEVILRCVPISNHLYFYWYRQILGQKVEFLVSFYNNEISEKSEIFDDQFSVERPDGSNFTLKIRSTKLEDSAMYFCASIPSLVHGYTFGSGTRLTVV.

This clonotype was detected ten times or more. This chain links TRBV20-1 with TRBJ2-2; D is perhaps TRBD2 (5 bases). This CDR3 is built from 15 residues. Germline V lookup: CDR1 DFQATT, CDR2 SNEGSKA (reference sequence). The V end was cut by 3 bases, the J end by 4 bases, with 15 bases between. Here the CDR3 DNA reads TGCAGTGCTAGGGGGAGAGGGTTGGCCACCGGGGAGCTGTTTTTT. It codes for CSARGRGLATGELFF.

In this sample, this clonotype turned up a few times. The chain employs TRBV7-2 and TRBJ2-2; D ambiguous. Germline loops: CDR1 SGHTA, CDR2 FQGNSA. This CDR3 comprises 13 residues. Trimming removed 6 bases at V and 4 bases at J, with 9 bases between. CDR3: CASRAWVTGELFF. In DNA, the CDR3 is TGTGCCAGCAGAGCCTGGGTCACCGGGGAGCTGTTTTTT.

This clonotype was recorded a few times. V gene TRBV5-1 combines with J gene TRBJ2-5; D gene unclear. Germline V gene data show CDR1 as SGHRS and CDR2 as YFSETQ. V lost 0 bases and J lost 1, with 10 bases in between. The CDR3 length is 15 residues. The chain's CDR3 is CASSLGVLAQETQYF. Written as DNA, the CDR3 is TGCGCCAGCAGCTTGGGGGTCCTCGCCCAAGAGACCCAGTACTTC.

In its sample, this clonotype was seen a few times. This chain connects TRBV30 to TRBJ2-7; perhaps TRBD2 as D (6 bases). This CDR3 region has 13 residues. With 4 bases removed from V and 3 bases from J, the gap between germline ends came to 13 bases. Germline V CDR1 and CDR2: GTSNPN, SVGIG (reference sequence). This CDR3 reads CAWMRDVNYEQYF. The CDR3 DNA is TGTGCCTGGATGCGGGACGTAAACTACGAGCAGTACTTC.

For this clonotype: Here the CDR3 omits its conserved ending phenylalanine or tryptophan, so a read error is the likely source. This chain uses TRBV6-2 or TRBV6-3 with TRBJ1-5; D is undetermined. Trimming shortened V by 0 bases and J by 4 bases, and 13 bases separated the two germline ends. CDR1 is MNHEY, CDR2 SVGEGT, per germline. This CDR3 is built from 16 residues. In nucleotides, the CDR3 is TGTGCCAGCAGTTACTCGAGAGAGGGCAGGAATCAGCCCCAGCATTCT. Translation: CASSYSREGRNQPQHS.

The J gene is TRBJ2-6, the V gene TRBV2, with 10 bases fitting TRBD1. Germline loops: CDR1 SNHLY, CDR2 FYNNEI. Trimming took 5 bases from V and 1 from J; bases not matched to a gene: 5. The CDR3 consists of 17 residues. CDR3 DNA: TGTGCCAGCAGTTCGGACAGGGGGGAATCTGGGGCCAACGTCCTGACTTTC. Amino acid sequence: CASSSDRGESGANVLTF.